This TCR beta chain was captured by sequencing in a study of naive and memory T cell subsets (TCRdb year 2017). For the study in its entirety: Sorted naive and memory T cell subsets from peripheral blood were analyzed in the study using a UMI-based, open-source pipeline for TCR alpha and beta sequencing. The functional CMV T cell responses agreed completely with IgG serology results. RNA was DNase-treated and reverse transcribed with TCR constant-region primers, mostly using SuperScript III.

Broad study findings and their caveats: After error correction, over 95% of naive TCR sequences appeared only once, giving much steeper abundance distributions than memory subsets. Each clonotype was defined as a single alpha or beta chain sequence rather than as a paired alpha/beta receptor. No ground truth was available to validate the repertoire findings for the naive and memory subsets. In both CD4 and CD8 cells, going from naive through CM, EM and EMRA, the Gini index went up while Shannon and inverse Simpson diversity went down. Naive repertoires, especially CD8, contained a few larger clonotypes, possibly memory cells re-expressing CD45RA. TCR abundance followed a power law with an exponent that was different for naive and memory subsets but consistent across the three individuals. RNA-based TCR counts may be affected by expression changes linked to T cell activation and differentiation.

The library was built by means of UMI-ligation and nested PCR. The beta constant-region primer consisted of an equimolar mixture of two oligonucleotides that together covered TRBC1 and TRBC2. The ligated cDNA went through four rounds of PCR with nested alpha and beta constant-region primers together with the SP2 primer. T4 RNA ligase 1 ligated a single-stranded oligonucleotide carrying the SP2 primer and a 12-nucleotide UMI to the cDNA 3' end. Incubation of the ligation reaction was carried out at 16 degrees C for about 19-25 hours. PCR2 was typically performed as a SYBR Green qPCR and was stopped at a predetermined threshold so that over-amplification was prevented. Agencourt AMPure XP magnetic beads were used for all purifications after the first. Libraries were quantified by Qubit and checked on a TapeStation, where a main peak was expected near 650 bp. Pooled libraries were sequenced on an Illumina MiSeq using v2 2x251 paired-end kits, and typically roughly 0.85-2.2 million reads were obtained per sample. Each sample's library went into the pool at around 4 nM, and roughly 5-7.5% PhiX was added to help with cluster recognition. The paper's data handling went like this. V and J genes were assigned to Demultiplexor-processed FASTQ reads by Decombinator through tag matching, with a single base-pair mismatch being allowed. Collapsinator relied on UMIs to fix sequencing errors as well as frequency errors caused by PCR heterogeneity. CDR3Translator translated TCRs and extracted CDR3s from the conserved cysteine to the FGXG phenylalanine, flagging non-productive sequences. Gini, Shannon entropy and inverse Simpson indices were computed after subsampling the repertoires to the same number of UMI-defined TCRs. Within the linear range, a power law was fitted by maximum likelihood to the distributions of clonotype abundance. For one naive CD8 sample, the pipeline and MIGEC produced similar UMI counts, unique TCR numbers and clonal distributions. In one analysis, naive TCRs also found in any memory subset of the same donor were removed from the naive repertoire. Repertoires were searched for about 7,300 CMV-associated CDR3 sequences compiled from VDJdb and a published dataset. In TCRdb, the public reads were trimmed at Q25 with fastp and aligned with MiXCR, with productive beta chains retained. Rows are unified per CDR3 protein, each entry keeping the most common DNA and genes. It is TCRdb's table, rather than the study itself, that gives the V and J calls and clone size. Across this sample there are 150,000 or so distinct CDR3 sequences, with 22% seen only once. Of the sample, 0.085% to 0.11% is held by the ten largest clones.

A note on this clonotype: Its specific antigen is unknown. No much larger clonotype is one base removed from it; base qualities were not supplied.

From the second PCR step on, the TCR alpha and beta chain libraries were amplified in separate reactions. To determine each donor's CMV status, fresh PBMCs were stimulated overnight with CMV viral lysate, and IFNgamma production from CD4+ T cells was then assessed. CD4 T cells were positively selected with Miltenyi beads, followed by positive selection of CD8 T cells from the CD4-negative fraction. Cells stained for CD3, CD4, CD8, CD45RA, CD27 and a live/dead dye were sorted on a BD Aria II into four subsets by CD45RA and CD27. A few healthy volunteers provided blood, and the blood of each volunteer was split into CD4 and CD8 T cells and then into four differentiation subsets. Roughly 120 ml of peripheral blood was collected from each donor, and PBMC were isolated from the blood using Ficoll-Paque PLUS density-gradient centrifugation. After sorting, cells were lysed in RLT buffer, RNA was extracted using a Qiagen RNeasy kit, and the extracted RNA was stored at -80 degrees C.

Trimming leaves V shorter by 6 bases and J shorter by 11 bases, with the junction holding 15 bases beyond the gene matches. Measured from the cysteine to the phenylalanine, the CDR3 is 15 residues long. This entry keeps only the CDR3 DNA: 45 bases, framed from base 1. The germline V gene (reference sequence) provides CDR1 MNHNY and CDR2 SVGAGI. This chain is built from TRBV6-6 and TRBJ1-3; a stretch of 8 junction bases matches TRBD1. This clonotype was sampled from a human donor in good health. The sequencing input was naive CD4+ T cells from blood. The sample's cell subset or site label is to be understood as: naive T cells, CD45RA high CD27+. For the CDR3, the sequence is CASRPRGLGLDPIYF. The DNA reads as follows: TGTGCCAGCAGGCCCAGGGGGCTGGGATTAGACCCCATATATTTT.